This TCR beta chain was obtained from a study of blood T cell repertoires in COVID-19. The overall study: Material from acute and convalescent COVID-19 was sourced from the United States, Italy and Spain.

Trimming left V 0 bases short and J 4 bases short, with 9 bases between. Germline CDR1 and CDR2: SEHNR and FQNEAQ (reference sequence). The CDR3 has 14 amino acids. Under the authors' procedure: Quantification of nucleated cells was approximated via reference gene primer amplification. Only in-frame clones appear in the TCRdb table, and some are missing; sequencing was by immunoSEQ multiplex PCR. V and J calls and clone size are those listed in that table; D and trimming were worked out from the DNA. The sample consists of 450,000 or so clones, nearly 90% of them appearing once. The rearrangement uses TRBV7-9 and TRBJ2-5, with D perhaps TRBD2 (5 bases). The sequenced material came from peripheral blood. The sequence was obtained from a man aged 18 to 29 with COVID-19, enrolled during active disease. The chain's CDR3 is CASSLAGVRETQYF. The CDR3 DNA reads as TGTGCCAGCAGCTTAGCGGGAGTTCGAGAGACCCAGTACTTC.